The 30 T cell receptor beta chains below were found in one sample sequenced in a study of blood T cell repertoires in COVID-19. Profiling relied on immunoSEQ multiplex PCR, and the TCRdb table lists in-frame clones only, not all of them. In the table there are approximately 100,000 clones, around 80% of which are singletons. Sample: peripheral blood. The receptors originated from a man aged 65-85 years with active or convalescent COVID-19.

This clone occurred once. The V gene is TRBV10-3, the J gene TRBJ1-2; TRBD1 matches 7 bases. This CDR3 is built from 14 residues. V shed 7 bases, J shed 1 base, and the junction held 6 bases outside the gene matches. Looked up from germline, CDR1 is ENHRY and CDR2 is SYGVKD. CDR3 sequence: CAITRDSVNYGYTF. The CDR3 nucleotides are TGTGCCATCACTAGGGACAGCGTTAACTATGGCTACACCTTC.

The rearrangement links TRBV2 to TRBJ2-3; TRBD2 agrees at 11 bases. J gave up 3 bases and V 8 bases, and 4 bases lay outside the gene matches. The CDR3 loop spans 14 amino acids. Germline CDR1 SNHLY, CDR2 FYNNEI. DNA for the CDR3: TGTGCCAGCTTAGCGGGGGGGCCAACAGATACGCAGTATTTT. Its protein is CASLAGGPTDTQYF.

The chain has TRBV28 and TRBJ1-2; the D gene is possibly TRBD1 (5 bases). The CDR3 has 15 amino acids. The germline CDR1 and CDR2 sequences are MDHEN and SYDVKM. V lost 2 bases to trimming and J lost 1 base, with 11 bases between them. The CDR3 here is CASSLGGTVNYGYTF. In DNA, the CDR3 is TGTGCCAGCAGTTTAGGCGGGACGGTTAACTATGGCTACACCTTC.

This clone was detected only once. The V call is TRBV6-5, the J call TRBJ1-6; 9 bases align to TRBD1. V lost 7 bases and J lost 8; bases outside the gene matches: 6. Germline-derived CDR1 and CDR2 are MNHEY and SVGAGI. This CDR3 comprises 14 residues. The CDR3 DNA sequence: TGTGCCAGCAACCACAGGGGGCAGGATTCACCCCTCCACTTT. It specifies CASNHRGQDSPLHF.

This rearrangement joins TRBV5-1 to TRBJ1-2; TRBD1 aligns across 9 bases. The CDR3 length is 15 residues. Per germline, CDR1 SGHRS and CDR2 YFSETQ. Trimming cost V 4 bases and J 4 bases; bases outside gene matches: 8. In nucleotides, the CDR3 is TGCGCCAGCAGCACGGGACAGGGAGAGGGCTATGGCTACACCTTC. Translated: CASSTGQGEGYGYTF.

J is TRBJ2-2 and V is TRBV5-1, with 14 bases lining up with TRBD2. The ends lost 3 bases at V and 6 bases at J; junction bases unmatched: 4. The CDR3 spans 16 residues. Germline V gene lookup returns CDR1 SGHRS and CDR2 YFSETQ. Written as DNA, the CDR3 is TGCGCCAGCAGCTGGGGACTAGCGGGAGTCGCCGGGGAGCTGTTTTTT. Its protein is CASSWGLAGVAGELFF.

The rearrangement uses TRBV10-3 and TRBJ2-5; 7 bases align to TRBD1. Germline CDR1 ENHRY, CDR2 SYGVKD. The CDR3 extends over 11 amino acids. The V and J ends lost 10 bases and 3 bases, in that order; junction bases with no gene match: 2. CDR3 nucleotides: TGTGCCACACAGGGGAAAGAGACCCAGTACTTC. Protein sequence: CATQGKETQYF.

The V gene is TRBV13, the J gene TRBJ1-5, with 8 bases aligning to TRBD1. The trim removed 4 bases at V and 5 bases at J, leaving 1 base unmatched. The V gene's germline CDR1 is PRHDT and CDR2 FYEKMQ (reference sequence). The CDR3 contains 13 residues. Here the CDR3 reads CASSSDRDQPQHF. The CDR3 region has the DNA TGTGCCAGCAGCTCGGACAGGGATCAGCCCCAGCATTTT.

The sample holds a few counts of this clone. This rearrangement joins TRBV11-2 to TRBJ1-2; D ambiguous. This CDR3 is built from 12 residues. Germline CDR1 is SGHAT and CDR2 is FQNNGV. The ends were cut back, 4 bases at V and 4 bases at J, with 7 bases in the middle. The CDR3 reads CASSSLSYGYTF. CDR3 DNA sequence: TGTGCCAGCAGCTCGTTGTCCTATGGCTACACCTTC.

The chain joins TRBV28 to TRBJ1-2; weak D call: TRBD1 (5 bases). Per germline, CDR1 MDHEN and CDR2 SYDVKM. This CDR3 region has 15 residues. Trimming left V 4 bases short and J 7 bases short, with 19 bases between. As DNA, the CDR3 is TGTGCCAGCAGTTCCCCGGGGCGGGAGGTTAGTGGCTACACCTTC. It is translated as CASSSPGREVSGYTF.

This chain uses TRBV5-6 with TRBJ1-2; TRBD1 agrees at 9 bases. CDR3 length: 16 amino acids. The germline gives CDR1 SGHDT, CDR2 YYEEEE. V shed 1 base, J shed 5 bases, and the junction held 9 bases outside the gene matches. Here the CDR3 DNA reads TGTGCCAGCAGCTTGAACCGGGACAGGGCAGGGTATGGCTACACCTTC. This sequence encodes CASSLNRDRAGYGYTF.

This clone has just one count. The chain employs TRBV6-5 and TRBJ2-2; 9 bases fit TRBD1. The CDR3 is made up of 15 amino acids. Germline-derived CDR1 and CDR2 are MNHEY and SVGAGI. V shed 6 bases and J 4 bases; nucleotides not matched to a gene: 6. The CDR3: CASSRDRASTGELFF. As DNA, the CDR3 is TGTGCCAGCAGCCGGGACAGGGCCAGCACCGGGGAGCTGTTTTTT.

The V call is TRBV28, the J call TRBJ1-4, with D possibly matching TRBD1 (5 bases). The germline V gene has CDR1 MDHEN and CDR2 SYDVKM. The CDR3 has 15 amino acids. Trimming left V 5 bases short and J 7 bases short, with 17 bases between. Written as DNA, the CDR3 is TGTGCCAGCAGTCCCATGGGGGGGGGACGTGAAAAACTGTTTTTT. Encoded protein: CASSPMGGGREKLFF.

V is TRBV13 and J is TRBJ1-2; TRBD1 might be the D (6 bases). This CDR3 is 13 amino acids long. Germline lookup yields CDR1 PRHDT and CDR2 FYEKMQ (reference sequence). V was cut by 3 bases and J by 3 bases, with 8 bases left in between. The CDR3 loop reads CASSFRGDYGYTF. The CDR3 DNA reads as TGTGCCAGCAGCTTCAGGGGCGACTATGGCTACACCTTC.

This clone was seen more than once but under ten times. The chain couples TRBV19 to TRBJ2-6, with 7 bases lining up with TRBD1. J lost 1 base, V lost 7 bases, and 7 bases had no gene match. This CDR3 contains 16 residues. Germline values: CDR1 LNHDA, CDR2 SQIVND (reference sequence). CDR3 in amino acids: CASKGQALSGANVLTF. The DNA of the CDR3 is TGTGCCAGTAAAGGACAGGCCCTTTCTGGGGCCAACGTCCTGACTTTC.

The chain uses TRBV7-3 and TRBJ2-7; D possibly corresponds to TRBD1 (6 bases). Deletions cut 5 bases from V and 6 bases from J, with 14 bases between. From germline, CDR1 is SGHTA and CDR2 FQGTGA. This CDR3 region has 13 residues. In nucleotides, the CDR3 is TGTGCCAGCAGCCAACAGGGTCCTAGCGAGCAGTACTTC. This codes for CASSQQGPSEQYF.

This clone was recorded a few times. The DNA of the CDR3 is TGTGCCAGCAGTTTTGGGGCCATAACGAACACTGAAGCTTTCTTT. It translates to CASSFGAITNTEAFF. This chain joins TRBV27 and TRBJ1-1; D is possibly TRBD1 (5 bases). Trimming cost V 3 bases and J 1 base, with 12 bases left between them. The CDR3 is 15 residues long. From germline, CDR1 is MNHEY and CDR2 SMNVEV (reference sequence).

This sequence joins TRBV5-5 and TRBJ1-6; no definite D call. Germline assignment: CDR1 SGHKS and CDR2 YYEKEE (reference sequence). This CDR3 has 15 residues. V was shortened by 4 bases and J by 0 bases, with 8 bases between the two germline ends. The CDR3 DNA is TGTGCCAGCAGCGGCCGAGGCTCCTATAATTCACCCCTCCACTTT. It specifies CASSGRGSYNSPLHF.

This clone was counted a few times. This rearrangement joins TRBV28 to TRBJ2-3; 8 nucleotides align to TRBD1. Germline trimming cut 3 bases from V and 1 base from J; bases unmatched to any gene: 3. Per germline, CDR1 MDHEN and CDR2 SYDVKM. This CDR3 is 15 amino acids long. The CDR3 DNA sequence: TGTGCCAGCAGTTTTGGGACAGGAGGCACAGATACGCAGTATTTT. This encodes CASSFGTGGTDTQYF.

The chain is built from TRBV6-6 and TRBJ2-1; 13 nucleotides line up with TRBD2. Unmatched junction bases numbered 17, after V lost 6 bases and J lost 0 bases. The CDR3 consists of 21 residues. The germline gives CDR1 MNHNY, CDR2 SVGAGI (reference sequence). CDR3 DNA sequence: TGTGCCAGCAGCCCCTGGGGAATGACTAGCGGGAGGCGGGCCTCCTACAATGAGCAGTTCTTC. As protein: CASSPWGMTSGRRASYNEQFF.

This clone has just one count. The J gene is TRBJ2-1, the V gene TRBV18, with a tentative D call TRBD2 (7 bases). V lost 1 base, J lost 7 bases, and 14 bases lay in between. The CDR3 totals 15 residues. Looked up from germline, CDR1 is KGHSH and CDR2 is LQKENI. The CDR3 loop is CASSPLRGGTNEQFF. The CDR3 DNA reads TGTGCCAGCTCACCACTGAGGGGGGGGACTAATGAGCAGTTCTTC.

This clone has a handful of counts. This chain connects TRBV3-1 (or the pseudogene TRBV3-2) to TRBJ2-7; TRBD1 matches 9 bases. The CDR3 extends over 16 amino acids. The V gene's germline CDR1 is LGHDT and CDR2 YNNKEL (reference sequence). The V segment lost 2 bases and the J segment 3 bases; nucleotides outside the gene matches: 8. The DNA for the CDR3 is TGTGCCAGCAGCCAAAGCCCCGGGACAGGGAGCTACGAGCAGTACTTC. Protein: CASSQSPGTGSYEQYF.

The V and J genes are TRBV28 and TRBJ2-5, with a weak D call TRBD1 (6 bases). Germline V gives CDR1 MDHEN, CDR2 SYDVKM. There are 16 residues in the CDR3. Trimming removed 6 bases from V and 5 bases from J, with 22 bases in between. The DNA for the CDR3 is TGTGCCAGCAGCTCCACAGGGATAGGGGCGGCGGAGACCCAGTACTTC. Translation gives CASSSTGIGAAETQYF.

The chain uses TRBV19 and TRBJ2-2; 9 bases fit TRBD1. This CDR3 region has 16 residues. Germline V lookup: CDR1 LNHDA, CDR2 SQIVND (reference sequence). The junction had 10 bases not matched to a gene; V was cut back by 7 bases and J by 4 bases. The CDR3 DNA is TGTGCCAGTAACCGCCTACAGGGGGCGCGCACCGGGGAGCTGTTTTTT. Translated, it gives CASNRLQGARTGELFF.

This clone has more than one count but fewer than ten. The rearrangement links TRBV28 to TRBJ1-6; 9 bases fit TRBD1. CDR1 MDHEN and CDR2 SYDVKM come from the germline V gene. This CDR3 spans 14 amino acids. V lost 5 bases to trimming and J lost 7 bases; unmatched junction nucleotides: 3. CDR3 nucleotide sequence: TGTGCCAGCAGTACGGGACAGGGAAATTCACCCCTCCACTTT. Residues: CASSTGQGNSPLHF.

The chain has TRBV6-1 and TRBJ2-7, with D possibly being TRBD1 (5 bases). The CDR3 runs 13 residues. V lost 2 bases to trimming and J lost 4 bases, with 9 bases between them. Per germline, CDR1 MNHNS and CDR2 SASEGT. CDR3 DNA sequence: TGTGCCAGCAGTGAAAGCAGGGTTTACGAGCAGTACTTC. Amino acids: CASSESRVYEQYF.

The rearrangement joins TRBV7-9 to TRBJ2-7, with 9 bases matching TRBD1. The V gene's germline CDR1 is SEHNR and CDR2 FQNEAQ (reference sequence). Germline trimming cut 2 bases from V and 3 bases from J; bases unmatched to any gene: 8. This CDR3 comprises 16 residues. The CDR3 region is CASSLSATGGGYEQYF. The DNA for the CDR3 is TGTGCCAGCAGCTTAAGCGCGACAGGGGGAGGCTACGAGCAGTACTTC.

A single count supports this clone. The chain links TRBV4-1 to TRBJ1-4; D is undetermined. The CDR3 loop spans 14 amino acids. Trimming took 1 base from V and 8 from J, leaving 11 bases between them. Germline V gene data show CDR1 as MGHRA and CDR2 as YSYEKL. Here the CDR3 reads CASSQGAGLEKLFF. CDR3 sequence (DNA): TGCGCCAGCAGCCAAGGGGCGGGCCTAGAAAAACTGTTTTTT.

The V gene is TRBV19, the J gene TRBJ2-7, with 9 bases fitting TRBD1. V lost 10 bases and J lost 6; bases outside the gene matches: 7. The CDR3 consists of 12 residues. Germline V gene data show CDR1 as LNHDA and CDR2 as SQIVND (reference sequence). CDR3 in DNA: TGTGCCACCCGGGACAGGGTGGCCGAGCAGTACTTC. This gives the protein CATRDRVAEQYF.

As DNA, the CDR3 is TGCGCCAGCAGTCAGGGGGGCGACGAGCAGTACTTC. It codes for CASSQGGDEQYF. V and J are TRBV10-2 and TRBJ2-7, with a possible D match to TRBD1 (7 bases). Germline CDR1 reads WSHSY; CDR2 reads SAAADI. The CDR3 totals 12 residues. V lost 5 bases to trimming and J lost 5 bases, with 10 bases between them.